This paragraph covers one TCR beta chain sequence. What it binds is unknown. V lost 3 bases to trimming and J lost 3 bases, with 8 bases between them. CDR1 and CDR2 (germline): LNHDA, SQIVND (reference sequence). The length of the CDR3 is 13 residues. Profiled with immunoSEQ multiplex PCR; TCRdb holds only in-frame clones, not every one. This sample has tens of thousands of clones, with around 80% found just once. This record belongs to a study of vaccination effects on CD4 cells after COVID-19. Study-wide background: About 2 million PBMC were seeded per well and grown in the presence of about 10 IU/ml IL-2 and about 10 ug/ml peptides.

Following a roughly 9-day culture, CD4+ T cells were purified. This TCR derives from a human donor who received a COVID-19 vaccine. Sequences were derived from CD4+ T cells from PBMCs cultured without peptide, sampled before COVID-19 vaccination. The chain couples TRBV19 to TRBJ1-1, with D perhaps matching TRBD1 (6 bases). The CDR3 here is CASSMAGDTEAFF. CDR3 in DNA: TGTGCCAGTAGTATGGCAGGGGACACTGAAGCTTTCTTT.